This T cell receptor beta chain was profiled in a study of T cell changes during pregnancy in multiple sclerosis (dated by TCRdb to the late 2010s). A note on the overall study: The study looked at changes in the T cell repertoire across pregnancy in women with multiple sclerosis.

The library was generated by the immunoSEQ multiplex PCR assay. The source is immuneACCESS, and TCRdb retained only in-frame sequences with V and J called. Part of the clones is not carried over; for the studies checked, unresolved V genes explain less than half of this, and the remainder is unexplained. In this sample the table shows approximately 80,000 clones, approximately 92% of which occur a single time. The ten largest account for around 0.75% of the sample. CDR1 MNHEY and CDR2 SVGAGI were looked up in the germline V gene. Between the V and J ends, shortened by 7 bases and 0 bases respectively, the junction contains 15 bases. The CDR3 numbers 15 residues from cysteine through phenylalanine. The only DNA kept is the CDR3, 45 bases in frame from the first base. This clone was detected once. The antigen it binds to is not known. One base away there is no much larger clone; base qualities are not given.

This TCR came from a female donor in good health, enrolled as a control in a pregnancy study. The sample here was peripheral blood, taken in the second trimester of pregnancy. The V and J segments used are TRBV6-5 and TRBJ1-2, and perhaps TRBD1 as D gene, on 6 matching bases. This receptor has the CDR3 CASKRTVTANYGYTF. Read as DNA, the sequence is TGTGCCAGCAAACGGACAGTCACGGCTAACTATGGCTACACCTTC.